The T cell receptor (beta chain) described here comes from a study of Graves' ophthalmopathy and Graves' hyperthyroidism. The CDR3 consists of 21 residues. CDR1 is PRHDT and CDR2 is FYEKMQ in the germline V gene (reference sequence). V dropped 5 bases and J dropped 5; count of bases not matched to a gene: 20. This clonotype was found many times. As the template, RNA transcripts were used to amplify TCR beta CDR3 regions. The workflow started with a first-round RT-PCR run with HTBI primers and then moved on to a second-round multiplex PCR. One entry per CDR3 protein results from TCRdb running MiXCR on the multiplex PCR reads. In the table there are 210,000 or so distinct CDR3 sequences, over 25% of which are singletons.

This sequence was found in a man aged 45-65 years with Graves' ophthalmopathy. V gene TRBV13 combines with J gene TRBJ2-2, with 13 bases lining up with TRBD2. The sequenced material came from peripheral blood. CDR3 loop: CASSHLQGYGLAGVGTGELFF. The DNA for the CDR3 is TGTGCCAGCAGCCATCTACAGGGATACGGACTAGCGGGAGTAGGAACCGGGGAGCTGTTTTTT.